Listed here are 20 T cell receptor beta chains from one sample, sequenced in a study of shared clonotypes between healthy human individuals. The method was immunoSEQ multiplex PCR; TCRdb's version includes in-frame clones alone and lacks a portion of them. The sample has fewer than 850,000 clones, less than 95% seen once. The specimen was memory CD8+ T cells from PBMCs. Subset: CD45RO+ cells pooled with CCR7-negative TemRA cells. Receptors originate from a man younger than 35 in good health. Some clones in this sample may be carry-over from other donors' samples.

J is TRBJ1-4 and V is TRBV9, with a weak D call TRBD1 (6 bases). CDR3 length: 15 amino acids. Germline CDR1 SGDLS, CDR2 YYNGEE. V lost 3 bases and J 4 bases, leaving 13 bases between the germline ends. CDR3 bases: TGTGCCAGCAGCGGAACAGGGTTGAATAATGAAAAACTGTTTTTT. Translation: CASSGTGLNNEKLFF.

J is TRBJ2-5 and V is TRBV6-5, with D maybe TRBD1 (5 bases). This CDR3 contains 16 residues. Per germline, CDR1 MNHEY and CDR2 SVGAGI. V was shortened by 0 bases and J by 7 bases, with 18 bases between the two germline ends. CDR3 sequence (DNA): TGTGCCAGCAGTTACTCGGACAACGAACCCCTCTGGACCCAGTACTTC. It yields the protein CASSYSDNEPLWTQYF.

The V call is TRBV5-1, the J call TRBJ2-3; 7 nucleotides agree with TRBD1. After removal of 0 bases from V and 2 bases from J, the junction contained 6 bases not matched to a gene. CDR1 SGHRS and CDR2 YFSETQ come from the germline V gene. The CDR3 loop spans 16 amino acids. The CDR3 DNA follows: TGCGCCAGCAGCTTGGCGTCAGGGGGTGCCACAGATACGCAGTATTTT. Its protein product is CASSLASGGATDTQYF.

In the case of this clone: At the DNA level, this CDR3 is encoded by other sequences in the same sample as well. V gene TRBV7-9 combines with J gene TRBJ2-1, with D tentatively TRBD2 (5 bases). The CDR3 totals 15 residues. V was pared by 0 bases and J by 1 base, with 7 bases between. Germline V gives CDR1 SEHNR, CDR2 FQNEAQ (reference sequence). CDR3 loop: CASSLAGASYNEQFF. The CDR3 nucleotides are TGTGCCAGCAGCTTAGCGGGAGCGTCCTACAATGAGCAGTTCTTC.

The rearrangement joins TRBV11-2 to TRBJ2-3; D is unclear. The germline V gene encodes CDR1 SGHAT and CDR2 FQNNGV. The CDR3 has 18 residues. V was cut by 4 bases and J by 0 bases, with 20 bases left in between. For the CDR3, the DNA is TGTGCCAGCAGCTCATCCATTGGCACATACCTTAGCACAGATACGCAGTATTTT. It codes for CASSSSIGTYLSTDTQYF.

The CDR3 loop is CASSSWERSGEQYF. The CDR3 DNA sequence: TGTGCCAGTAGTTCGTGGGAGAGATCGGGCGAGCAGTACTTC. The J gene is TRBJ2-7, the V gene TRBV19; tentative D call: TRBD2 (5 bases). This CDR3 comprises 14 residues. V was trimmed by 5 bases and J by 6 bases, leaving 17 bases between them. Germline CDR1 and CDR2: LNHDA and SQIVND (reference sequence).

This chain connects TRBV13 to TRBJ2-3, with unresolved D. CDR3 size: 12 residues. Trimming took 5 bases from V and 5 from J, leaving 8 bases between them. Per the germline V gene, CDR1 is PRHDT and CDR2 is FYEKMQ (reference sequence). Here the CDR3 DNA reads TGTGCCAGCAGCCTGAACAGAGATACGCAGTATTTT. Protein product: CASSLNRDTQYF.

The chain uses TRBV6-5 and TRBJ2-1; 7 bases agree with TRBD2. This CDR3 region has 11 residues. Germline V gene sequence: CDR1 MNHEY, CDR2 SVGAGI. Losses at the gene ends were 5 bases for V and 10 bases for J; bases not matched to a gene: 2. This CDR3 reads CASSGSGEQFF. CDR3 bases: TGTGCCAGCAGTGGTAGCGGGGAGCAGTTCTTC.

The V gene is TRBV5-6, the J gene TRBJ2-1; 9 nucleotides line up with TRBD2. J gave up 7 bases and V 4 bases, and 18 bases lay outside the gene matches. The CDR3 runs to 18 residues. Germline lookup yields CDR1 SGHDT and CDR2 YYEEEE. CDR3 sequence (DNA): TGTGCCAGCAGCCCACGGCGGGAGGGCTCTCCCTGGGGAAATGAGCAGTTCTTC. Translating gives CASSPRREGSPWGNEQFF.

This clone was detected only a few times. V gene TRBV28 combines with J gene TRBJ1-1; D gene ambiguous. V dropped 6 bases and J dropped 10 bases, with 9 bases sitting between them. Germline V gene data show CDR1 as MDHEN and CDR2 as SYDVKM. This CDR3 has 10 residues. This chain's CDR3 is CASRAKGAFF. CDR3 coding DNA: TGTGCCAGCAGGGCGAAAGGAGCTTTCTTT.

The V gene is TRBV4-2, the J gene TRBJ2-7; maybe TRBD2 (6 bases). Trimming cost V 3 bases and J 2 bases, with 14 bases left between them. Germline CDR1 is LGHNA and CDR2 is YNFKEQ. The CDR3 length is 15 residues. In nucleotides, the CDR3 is TGTGCCAGCAGCCAGGGAGAGGGACTTGCCTACGAGCAGTACTTC. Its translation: CASSQGEGLAYEQYF.

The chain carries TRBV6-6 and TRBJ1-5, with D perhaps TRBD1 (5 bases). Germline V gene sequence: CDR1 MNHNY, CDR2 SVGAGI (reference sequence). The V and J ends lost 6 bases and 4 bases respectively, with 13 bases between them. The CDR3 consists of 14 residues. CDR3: CASRLTAVNQPQHF. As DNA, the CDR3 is TGTGCCAGCAGGCTGACAGCTGTTAATCAGCCCCAGCATTTT.

The CDR3 spells CATKGTSGAKSNEQFF. In DNA form, the CDR3 reads TGTGCCACCAAAGGGACTAGCGGAGCCAAAAGCAATGAGCAGTTCTTC. The chain employs TRBV19 and TRBJ2-1, with 11 positions matching TRBD2. With 10 bases clipped from V and 6 bases from J, the junction kept 14 bases outside the gene matches. The CDR3 is 16 residues long. Germline CDR1 is LNHDA and CDR2 is SQIVND (reference sequence).

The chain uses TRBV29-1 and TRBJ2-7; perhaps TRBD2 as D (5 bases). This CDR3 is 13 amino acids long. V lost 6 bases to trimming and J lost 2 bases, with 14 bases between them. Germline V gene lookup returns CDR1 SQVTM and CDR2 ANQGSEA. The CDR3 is CSVCKAGPYEQYF. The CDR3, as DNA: TGCAGCGTGTGTAAGGCGGGTCCCTACGAGCAGTACTTC.

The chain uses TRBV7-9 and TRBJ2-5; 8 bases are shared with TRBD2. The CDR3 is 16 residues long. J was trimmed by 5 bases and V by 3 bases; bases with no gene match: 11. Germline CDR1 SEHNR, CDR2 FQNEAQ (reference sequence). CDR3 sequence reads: CASSFRAGVGEETQYF. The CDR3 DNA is TGTGCCAGCAGCTTTAGAGCGGGAGTCGGGGAGGAGACCCAGTACTTC.

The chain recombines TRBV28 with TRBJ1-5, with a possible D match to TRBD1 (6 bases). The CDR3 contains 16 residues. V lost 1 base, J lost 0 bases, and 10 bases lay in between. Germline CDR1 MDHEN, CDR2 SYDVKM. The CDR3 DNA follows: TGTGCCAGCAGTTTATCAGGGGTTCGTAGCAATCAGCCCCAGCATTTT. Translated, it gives CASSLSGVRSNQPQHF.

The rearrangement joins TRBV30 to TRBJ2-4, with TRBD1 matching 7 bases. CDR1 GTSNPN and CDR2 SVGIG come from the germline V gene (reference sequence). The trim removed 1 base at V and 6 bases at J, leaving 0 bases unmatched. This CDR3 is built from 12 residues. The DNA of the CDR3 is TGTGCCTGGAGTGGGGACAGAAACATTCAGTACTTC. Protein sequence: CAWSGDRNIQYF. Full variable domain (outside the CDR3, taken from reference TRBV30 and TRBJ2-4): SQTIHQWPATLVQPVGSPLSLECTVEGTSNPNLYWYRQAAGRGLQLLFYSVGIGQISSEVPQNLSASRPQDRQFILSSKKLLLSDSGFYLCAWSGDRNIQYFGAGTRLSVL.

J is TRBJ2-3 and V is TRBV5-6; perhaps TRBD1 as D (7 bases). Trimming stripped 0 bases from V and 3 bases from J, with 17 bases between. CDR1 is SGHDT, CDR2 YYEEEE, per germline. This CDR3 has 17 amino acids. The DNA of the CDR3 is TGTGCCAGCAGCTTGGTTATATCAGGGGGGAAAACAGATACGCAGTATTTT. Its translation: CASSLVISGGKTDTQYF.

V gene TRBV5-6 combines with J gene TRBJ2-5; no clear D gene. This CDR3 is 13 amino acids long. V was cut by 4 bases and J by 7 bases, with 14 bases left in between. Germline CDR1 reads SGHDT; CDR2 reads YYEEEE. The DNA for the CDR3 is TGTGCCAGCAGCCCCGGGCCCCCAGGGACCCAGTACTTC. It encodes CASSPGPPGTQYF.

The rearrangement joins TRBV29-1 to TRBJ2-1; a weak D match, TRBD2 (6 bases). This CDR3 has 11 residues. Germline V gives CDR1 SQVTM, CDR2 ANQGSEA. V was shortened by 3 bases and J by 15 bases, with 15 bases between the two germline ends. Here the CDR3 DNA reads TGCAGCGTTGATGTGGGGACTTCAGCGTTCTTC. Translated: CSVDVGTSAFF.